This T cell receptor beta chain was recorded in a study of blood T cells in healthy people across ages. The V end lost 0 bases, the J end lost 2 bases, and 11 bases lay between the germline ends. In germline, CDR1 is DFQATT, CDR2 SNEGSKA (reference sequence). This CDR3 comprises 15 residues. With a J-beta primer mix and a sample-barcoded 5' primer, a second PCR ran roughly 6 to 12 cycles. In TCRdb, the 5' RACE reads were re-called with MiXCR into one record per CDR3 protein. Of 1.5 million to 2 million distinct CDR3 sequences detected, approximately 39% appear once; the ten largest clones hold 20% to 25%.

What was sequenced was blood. The receptor was derived from a human donor in good health. The chain is built from TRBV20-1 and TRBJ1-5; maybe TRBD1 (5 bases). The CDR3, as DNA: TGCAGTGCTAGAGAGGGGGGATTGGGCAATCAGCCCCAGCATTTT. It yields the protein CSAREGGLGNQPQHF.